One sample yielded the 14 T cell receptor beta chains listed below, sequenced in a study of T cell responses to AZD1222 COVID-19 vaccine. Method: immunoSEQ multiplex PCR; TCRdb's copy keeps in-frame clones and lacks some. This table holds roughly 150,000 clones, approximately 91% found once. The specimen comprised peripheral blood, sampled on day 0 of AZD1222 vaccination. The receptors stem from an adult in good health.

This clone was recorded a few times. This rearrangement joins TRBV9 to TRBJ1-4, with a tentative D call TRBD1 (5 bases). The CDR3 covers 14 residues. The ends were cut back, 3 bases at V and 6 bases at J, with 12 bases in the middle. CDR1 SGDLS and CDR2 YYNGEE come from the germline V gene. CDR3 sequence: CASSGGTRDEKLFF. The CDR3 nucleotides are TGTGCCAGCAGCGGCGGGACCCGCGATGAAAAACTGTTTTTT.

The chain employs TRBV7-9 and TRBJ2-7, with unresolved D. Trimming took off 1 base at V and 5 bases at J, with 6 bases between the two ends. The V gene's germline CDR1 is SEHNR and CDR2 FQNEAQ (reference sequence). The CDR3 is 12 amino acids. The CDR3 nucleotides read TGTGCCAGCAGCTTAGGGCTGGACGAGCAGTACTTC. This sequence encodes CASSLGLDEQYF.

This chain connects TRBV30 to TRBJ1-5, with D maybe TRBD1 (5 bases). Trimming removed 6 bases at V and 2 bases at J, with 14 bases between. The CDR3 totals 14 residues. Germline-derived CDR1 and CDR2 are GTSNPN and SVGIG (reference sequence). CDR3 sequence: CACRTGGGNQPQHF. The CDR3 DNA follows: TGTGCCTGCCGCACGGGGGGAGGCAATCAGCCCCAGCATTTT.

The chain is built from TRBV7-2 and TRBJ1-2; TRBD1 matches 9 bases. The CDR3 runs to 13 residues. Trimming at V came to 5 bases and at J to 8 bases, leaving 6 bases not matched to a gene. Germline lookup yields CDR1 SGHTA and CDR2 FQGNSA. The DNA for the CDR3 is TGTGCCAGCAGCCCTAGACAGGGGGGAGGCTACACCTTC. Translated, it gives CASSPRQGGGYTF.

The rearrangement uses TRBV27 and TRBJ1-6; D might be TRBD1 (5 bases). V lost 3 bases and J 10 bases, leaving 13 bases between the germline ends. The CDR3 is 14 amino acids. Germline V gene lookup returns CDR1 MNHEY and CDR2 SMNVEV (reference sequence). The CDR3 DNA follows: TGTGCCAGCAGTTTGTCAGGGAAGGACTCACCCCTCCACTTT. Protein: CASSLSGKDSPLHF.

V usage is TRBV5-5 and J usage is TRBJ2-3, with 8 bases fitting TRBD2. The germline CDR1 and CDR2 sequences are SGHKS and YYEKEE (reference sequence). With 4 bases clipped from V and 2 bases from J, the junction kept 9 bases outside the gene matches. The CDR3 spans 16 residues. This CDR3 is CASSLIAGSFTDTQYF. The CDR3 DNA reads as TGTGCCAGCAGCCTAATAGCGGGATCTTTCACAGATACGCAGTATTTT.

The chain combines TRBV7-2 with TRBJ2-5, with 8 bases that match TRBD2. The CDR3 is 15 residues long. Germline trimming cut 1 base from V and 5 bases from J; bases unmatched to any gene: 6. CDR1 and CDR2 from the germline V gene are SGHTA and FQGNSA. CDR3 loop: CASSLDGRAGETQYF. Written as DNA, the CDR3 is TGTGCCAGCAGCTTAGACGGGAGGGCCGGTGAGACCCAGTACTTC.

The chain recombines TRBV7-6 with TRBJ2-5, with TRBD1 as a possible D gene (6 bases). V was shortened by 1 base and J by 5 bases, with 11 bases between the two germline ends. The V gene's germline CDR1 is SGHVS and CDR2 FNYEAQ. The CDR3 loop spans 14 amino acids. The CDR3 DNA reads TGTGCCAGCAGCTTAGGCCCTCAGGGGGAGACCCAGTACTTC. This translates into CASSLGPQGETQYF.

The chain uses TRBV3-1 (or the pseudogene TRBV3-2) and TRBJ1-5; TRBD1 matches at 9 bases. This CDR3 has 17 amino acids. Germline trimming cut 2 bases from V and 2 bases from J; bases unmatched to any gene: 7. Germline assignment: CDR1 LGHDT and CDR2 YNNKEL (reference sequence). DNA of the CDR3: TGTGCCAGCAGCCAACGAGGGACAGGGTTGGGCAATCAGCCCCAGCATTTT. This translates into CASSQRGTGLGNQPQHF.

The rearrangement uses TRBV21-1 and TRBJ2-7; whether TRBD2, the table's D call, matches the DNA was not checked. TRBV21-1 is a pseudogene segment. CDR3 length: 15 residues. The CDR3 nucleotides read TGTGCCAGCAGCAAAGACGATGGAGGGAACTACGAGCAGTACTTC. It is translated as CASSKDDGGNYEQYF.

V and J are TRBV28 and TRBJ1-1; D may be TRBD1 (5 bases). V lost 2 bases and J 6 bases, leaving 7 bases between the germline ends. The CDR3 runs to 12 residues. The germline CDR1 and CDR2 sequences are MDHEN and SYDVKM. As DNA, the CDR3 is TGTGCCAGCAGTTTAGGACACTCTGAAGCTTTCTTT. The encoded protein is CASSLGHSEAFF.

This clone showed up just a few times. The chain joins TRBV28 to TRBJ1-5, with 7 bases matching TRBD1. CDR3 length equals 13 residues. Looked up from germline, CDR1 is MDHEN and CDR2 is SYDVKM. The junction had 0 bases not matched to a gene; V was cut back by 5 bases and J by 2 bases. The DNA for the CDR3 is TGTGCCAGCAGTCAGGGGGGCAATCAGCCCCAGCATTTT. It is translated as CASSQGGNQPQHF. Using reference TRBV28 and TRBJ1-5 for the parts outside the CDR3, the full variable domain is DVKVTQSSRYLVKRTGEKVFLECVQDMDHENMFWYRQDPGLGLRLIYFSYDVKMKEKGDIPEGYSVSREKKERFSLILESASTNQTSMYLCASSQGGNQPQHFGDGTRLSIL.

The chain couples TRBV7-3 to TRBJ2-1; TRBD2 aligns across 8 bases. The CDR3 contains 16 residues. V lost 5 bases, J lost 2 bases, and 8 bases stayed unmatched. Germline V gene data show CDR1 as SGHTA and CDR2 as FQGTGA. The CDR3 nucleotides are TGTGCCAGCAGCCCCCAGCGGGAGCCCCCCTACAATGAGCAGTTCTTC. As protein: CASSPQREPPYNEQFF.

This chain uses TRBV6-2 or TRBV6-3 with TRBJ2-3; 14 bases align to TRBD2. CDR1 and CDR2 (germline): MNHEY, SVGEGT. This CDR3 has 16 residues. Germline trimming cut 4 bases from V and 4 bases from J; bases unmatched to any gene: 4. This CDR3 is CASSFRTSGRSDTQYF. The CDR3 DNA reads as TGTGCCAGCAGTTTTCGGACTAGCGGGAGGTCAGATACGCAGTATTTT.